This TCR beta chain was sequenced during a study of response to subunit inactivated influenza vaccine. TCRdb reprocessed the RT-PCR reads with MiXCR, giving one entry per CDR3 protein. The top ten hold roughly a tenth of the sample, which has 280,000 or so distinct CDR3 sequences, 21% seen once. General study points: Researchers suggested that each seasonal influenza vaccination recruits few new T cells.

In its sample, this clonotype was seen a few times. The antigen is unknown. Germline-derived CDR1 and CDR2 are SGHAT and FQNNGV. This CDR3 region has 16 residues. V dropped 2 bases and J dropped 0; count of bases not matched to a gene: 3. The TCR was taken from a man between 50 and 75 years old who received an inactivated influenza vaccine. The source material was PBMCs from blood, sampled around 22 months after vaccination. The rearrangement joins TRBV11-2 to TRBJ2-2; 7 bases map to TRBD1. This CDR3 is CASSLTGDPNTGELFF. The CDR3 DNA sequence: TGTGCCAGCAGCTTAACAGGGGACCCGAACACCGGGGAGCTGTTTTTT.